These 8 T cell receptor beta chains were all obtained from the same sample, sequenced in a study of T cell clonality in common variable immunodeficiency (dated by TCRdb to 2013 to 2016). Libraries were constructed by the immunoSEQ multiplex PCR assay. Entries here come from immuneACCESS through TCRdb and include only in-frame sequences with V and J called. Some clones fail to appear in such tables; in the studies checked, an unresolved V gene covers under half of the shortfall, and the cause of the remainder is unknown. The sample comprises fewer than 60,000 clones, and every one was counted more than once. The ten biggest clones cover about 2% of the sample. Sequenced sample: peripheral blood mononuclear cells. The receptor source for this set is a person aged 18 to 75 in good health.

This clone was detected ten times or more. The read gets to within 3 residues of the CDR3 end, and the germline J gene fills in the rest. The chain carries TRBV7-9 and TRBJ2-2, with D perhaps matching TRBD1 (5 bases). Germline-derived CDR1 and CDR2 are SEHNR and FQNEAQ (reference sequence). This CDR3 has 14 residues. V dropped 1 base and J dropped 6 bases, with 9 bases sitting between them. The DNA read from the CDR3 is TGTGCCAGCAGCTTAGACAGGTTCGCCGGGGAG. This codes for CASSLDRFAGE. The whole CDR3 reads CASSLDRFAGELFF.

For this clone: The read ends 3 residues before the CDR3 terminus; that terminus is restored from the germline J gene. The genes are TRBV7-8 and TRBJ2-7, with 8 bases aligning to TRBD1. Germline V gives CDR1 SGHVS, CDR2 FQNEAQ. The CDR3 length is 14 residues. The V gene end was trimmed by 3 bases and the J gene end by 4 bases; junction bases not matched to a gene: 5. CDR3 amino acids: CASSFSDREYEQYF. The sequenced CDR3 bases are TGTGCCAGCAGCTTCTCGGACAGGGAATACGAG.

This clone was picked up many times. The DNA ends 3 residues before the CDR3 does, and the rest of the CDR3 is filled in from the germline J gene. The rearrangement joins TRBV5-4 to TRBJ1-2, with D hard to call. Germline CDR1 reads SGHNT; CDR2 reads YYREEE (reference sequence). The CDR3 covers 13 residues. CDR3 sequence: CASSLAGVEGYTF. CDR3 DNA (partial): TGTGCCAGCAGCTTGGCCGGGGTGGAGGGC.

The sample holds many counts of this clone. The read gets to within 3 residues of the CDR3 end, and the germline J gene fills in the rest. The chain uses TRBV29-1 and TRBJ2-2; 8 positions agree with TRBD1. The ends lost 0 bases at V and 0 bases at J; junction bases unmatched: 9. Looked up from germline, CDR1 is SQVTM and CDR2 is ANQGSEA. This CDR3 region has 18 residues. This CDR3 reads CSVEDPGTGRANTGELFF. CDR3 bases read: TGCAGCGTTGAAGATCCCGGGACAGGTAGAGCGAACACCGGGGAG.

This clone has a count of ten or more. The read terminates 3 residues before the CDR3 end, so the remaining end is supplied by the germline J gene. V is TRBV4-1 and J is TRBJ2-1; D may be TRBD2 (6 bases). V shed 2 bases and J shed 2 bases, with 7 bases lying between them. Germline loops: CDR1 MGHRA, CDR2 YSYEKL. The CDR3 loop spans 14 amino acids. The CDR3 spells CASSQRLAYNEQFF. The sequenced part of the CDR3 DNA is TGCGCCAGCAGCCAACGACTAGCCTACAATGAG.

This clone was observed at least ten times. The read comes to an end 3 residues before the CDR3 does, leaving the germline J gene to fill in the end. This rearrangement joins TRBV5-6 to TRBJ1-2, with 7 bases identical to TRBD1. The trim removed 4 bases at V and 2 bases at J, leaving 5 bases unmatched. The CDR3 spans 14 residues. Germline V CDR1 and CDR2: SGHDT, YYEEEE. Here the CDR3 reads CASSKGQMNYGYTF. CDR3 bases read: TGTGCCAGCAGCAAGGGACAGATGAACTATGGC.

This clone has a count of ten or more. Coverage ceases 3 residues before the CDR3 finishes, and the germline J gene fills in the end. This rearrangement joins TRBV6-1 to TRBJ2-7; 9 bases line up with TRBD1. This CDR3 region has 16 residues. After removal of 1 base from V and 5 bases from J, the junction contained 9 bases not matched to a gene. Germline CDR1 is MNHNS and CDR2 is SASEGT. The CDR3 loop reads CASSEGAGQGVHEQYF. The covered CDR3 bases are TGTGCCAGCAGTGAAGGGGCGGGACAGGGAGTCCACGAG.

The table lists this clone with a few counts. The DNA ends 3 residues before the CDR3 does, and the rest of the CDR3 is filled in from the germline J gene. The chain combines TRBV20-1 with TRBJ1-1, with D possibly TRBD1 on 6 matching bases. The CDR3 loop spans 14 amino acids. Germline V gives CDR1 DFQATT, CDR2 SNEGSKA (reference sequence). Trimming pared 5 bases from V and 0 bases from J, leaving 13 bases between. CDR3 bases read: TGCAGTGCTCCCGCGGGACAATTGAACACTGAA. Translation gives CSAPAGQLNTE. From start to end, the CDR3 is CSAPAGQLNTEAFF.